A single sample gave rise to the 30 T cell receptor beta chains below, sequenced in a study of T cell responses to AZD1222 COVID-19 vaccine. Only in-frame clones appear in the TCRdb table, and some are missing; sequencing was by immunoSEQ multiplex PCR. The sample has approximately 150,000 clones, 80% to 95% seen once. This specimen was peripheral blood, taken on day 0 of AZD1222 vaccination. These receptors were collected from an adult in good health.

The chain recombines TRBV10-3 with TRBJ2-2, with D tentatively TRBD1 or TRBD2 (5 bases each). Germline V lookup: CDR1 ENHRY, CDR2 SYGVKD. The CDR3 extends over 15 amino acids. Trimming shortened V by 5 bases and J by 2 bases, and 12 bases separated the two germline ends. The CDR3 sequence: CAISSGTSNTGELFF. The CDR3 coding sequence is TGTGCCATCAGTTCCGGGACGTCAAACACCGGGGAGCTGTTTTTT.

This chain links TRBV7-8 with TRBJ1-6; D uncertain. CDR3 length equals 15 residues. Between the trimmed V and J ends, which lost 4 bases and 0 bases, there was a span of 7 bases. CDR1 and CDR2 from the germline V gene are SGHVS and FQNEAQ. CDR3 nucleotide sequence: TGTGCCAGCAGCTCGAAGAGCTCCTATAATTCACCCCTCCACTTT. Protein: CASSSKSSYNSPLHF. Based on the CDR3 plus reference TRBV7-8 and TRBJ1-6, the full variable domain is GAGVSQSPRYKVAKRGQDVALRCDPISGHVSLFWYQQALGQGPEFLTYFQNEAQLDKSGLPSDRFFAERPEGSVSTLKIQRTQQEDSAVYLCASSSKSSYNSPLHFGNGTRLTVT.

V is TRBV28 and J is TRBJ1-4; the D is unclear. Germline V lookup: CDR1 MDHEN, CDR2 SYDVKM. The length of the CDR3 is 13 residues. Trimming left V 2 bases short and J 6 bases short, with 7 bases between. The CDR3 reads CASSLAGDEKLFF. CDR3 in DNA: TGTGCCAGCAGTTTAGCGGGTGATGAAAAACTGTTTTTT.

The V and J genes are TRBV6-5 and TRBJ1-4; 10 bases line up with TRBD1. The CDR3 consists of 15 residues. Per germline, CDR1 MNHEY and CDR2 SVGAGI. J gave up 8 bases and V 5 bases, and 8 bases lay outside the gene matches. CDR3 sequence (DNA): TGTGCCAGCAGTACCCGACAGGGGGCGGGGGAAAAACTGTTTTTT. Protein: CASSTRQGAGEKLFF.

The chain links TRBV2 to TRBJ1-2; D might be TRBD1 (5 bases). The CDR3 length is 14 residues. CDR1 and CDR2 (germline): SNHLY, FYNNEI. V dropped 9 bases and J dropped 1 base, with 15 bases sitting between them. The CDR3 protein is CARDRDGSNYGYTF. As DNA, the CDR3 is TGTGCCAGGGACCGGGACGGAAGTAACTATGGCTACACCTTC.

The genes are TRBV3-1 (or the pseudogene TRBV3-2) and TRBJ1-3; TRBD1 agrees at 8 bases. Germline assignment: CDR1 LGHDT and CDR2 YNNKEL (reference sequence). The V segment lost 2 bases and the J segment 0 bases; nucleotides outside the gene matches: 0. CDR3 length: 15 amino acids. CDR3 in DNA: TGTGCCAGCAGCCAAACAGGGGGCTCTGGAAACACCATATATTTT. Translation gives CASSQTGGSGNTIYF.

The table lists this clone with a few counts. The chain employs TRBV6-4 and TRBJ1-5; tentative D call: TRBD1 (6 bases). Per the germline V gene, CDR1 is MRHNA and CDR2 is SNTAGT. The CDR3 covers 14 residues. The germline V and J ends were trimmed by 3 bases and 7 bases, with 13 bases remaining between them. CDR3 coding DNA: TGTGCCAGCAGTGAAGTAGGGGGTGAGCAGCCCCAGCATTTT. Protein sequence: CASSEVGGEQPQHF.

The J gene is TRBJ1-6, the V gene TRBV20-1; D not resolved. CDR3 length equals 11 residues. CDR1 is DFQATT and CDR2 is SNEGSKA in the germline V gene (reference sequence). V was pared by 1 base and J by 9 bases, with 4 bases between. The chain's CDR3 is CSARGGSPLHF. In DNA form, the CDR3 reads TGCAGTGCTAGAGGAGGTTCACCCCTCCACTTT.

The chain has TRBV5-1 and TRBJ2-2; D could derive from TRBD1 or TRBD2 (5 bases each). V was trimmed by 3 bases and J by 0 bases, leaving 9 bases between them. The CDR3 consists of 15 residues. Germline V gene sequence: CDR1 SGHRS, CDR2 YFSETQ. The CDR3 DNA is TGCGCCAGCAGCTACCGGGGCCCGAACACCGGGGAGCTGTTTTTT. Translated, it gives CASSYRGPNTGELFF.

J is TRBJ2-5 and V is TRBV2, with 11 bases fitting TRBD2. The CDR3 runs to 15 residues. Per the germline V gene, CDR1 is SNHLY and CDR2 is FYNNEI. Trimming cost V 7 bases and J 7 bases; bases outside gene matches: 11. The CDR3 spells CASTAQLAGAATQYF. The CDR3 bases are TGTGCCAGCACCGCTCAACTAGCGGGGGCTGCGACCCAGTACTTC.

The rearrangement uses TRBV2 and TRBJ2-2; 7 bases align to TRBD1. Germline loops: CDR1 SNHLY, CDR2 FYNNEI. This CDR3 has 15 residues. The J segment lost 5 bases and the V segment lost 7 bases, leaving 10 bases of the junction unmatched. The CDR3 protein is CASTGQAPGTGELFF. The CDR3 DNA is TGTGCCAGCACCGGACAGGCGCCAGGTACCGGGGAGCTGTTTTTT. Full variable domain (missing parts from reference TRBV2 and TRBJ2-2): EPEVTQTPSHQVTQMGQEVILRCVPISNHLYFYWYRQILGQKVEFLVSFYNNEISEKSEIFDDQFSVERPDGSNFTLKIRSTKLEDSAMYFCASTGQAPGTGELFFGEGSRLTVL.

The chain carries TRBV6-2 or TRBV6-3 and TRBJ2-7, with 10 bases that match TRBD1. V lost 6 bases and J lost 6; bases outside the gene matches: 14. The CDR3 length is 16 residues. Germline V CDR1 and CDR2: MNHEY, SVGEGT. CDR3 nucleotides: TGTGCCAGCAGCTCATTCCCGGGACAGGGGTCTCGCGAGCAGTACTTC. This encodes CASSSFPGQGSREQYF.

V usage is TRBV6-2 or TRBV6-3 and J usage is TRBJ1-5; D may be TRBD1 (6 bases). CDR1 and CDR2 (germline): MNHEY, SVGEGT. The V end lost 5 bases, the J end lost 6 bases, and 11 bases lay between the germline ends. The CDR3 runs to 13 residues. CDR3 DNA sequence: TGTGCCAGCAGTCGGGGGGCCTCTCAGCCCCAGCATTTT. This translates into CASSRGASQPQHF.

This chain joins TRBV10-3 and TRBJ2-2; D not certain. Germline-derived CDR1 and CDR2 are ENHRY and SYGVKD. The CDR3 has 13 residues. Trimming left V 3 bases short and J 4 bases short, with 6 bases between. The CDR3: CAISDRSTGELFF. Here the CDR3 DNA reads TGTGCCATCAGTGACAGGAGCACCGGGGAGCTGTTTTTT.

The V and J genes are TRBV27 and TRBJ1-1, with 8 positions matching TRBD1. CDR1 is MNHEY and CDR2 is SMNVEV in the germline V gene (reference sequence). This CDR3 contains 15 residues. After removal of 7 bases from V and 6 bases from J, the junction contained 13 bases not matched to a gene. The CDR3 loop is CASTPGGRRGAEAFF. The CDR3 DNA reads TGTGCCAGCACTCCAGGGGGCCGCCGTGGAGCTGAAGCTTTCTTT.

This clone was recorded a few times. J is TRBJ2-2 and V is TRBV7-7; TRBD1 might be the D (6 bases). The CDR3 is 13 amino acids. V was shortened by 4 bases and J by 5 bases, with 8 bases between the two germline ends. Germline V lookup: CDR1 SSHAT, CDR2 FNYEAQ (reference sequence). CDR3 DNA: TGTGCCAGCAGCTCACAGGGAACCGGGGAGCTGTTTTTT. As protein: CASSSQGTGELFF. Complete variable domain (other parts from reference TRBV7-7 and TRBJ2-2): GAGVSQSPRYKVTKRGQDVTLRCDPISSHATLYWYQQALGQGPEFLTYFNYEAQPDKSGLPSDRFSAERPEGSISTLTIQRTEQRDSAMYRCASSSQGTGELFFGEGSRLTVL.

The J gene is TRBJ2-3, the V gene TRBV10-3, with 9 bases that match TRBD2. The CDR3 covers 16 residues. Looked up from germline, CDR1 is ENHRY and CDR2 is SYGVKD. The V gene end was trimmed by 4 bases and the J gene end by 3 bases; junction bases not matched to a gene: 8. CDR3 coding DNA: TGTGCCATCAGTGGAGGCGGGGGGGCCTGGACAGATACGCAGTATTTT. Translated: CAISGGGGAWTDTQYF.

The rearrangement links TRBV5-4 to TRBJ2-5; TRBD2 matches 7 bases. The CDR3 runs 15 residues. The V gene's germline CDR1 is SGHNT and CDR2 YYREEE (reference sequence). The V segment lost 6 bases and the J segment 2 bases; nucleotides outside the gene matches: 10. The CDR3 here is CASTDPAGIQETQYF. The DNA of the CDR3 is TGTGCCAGCACGGATCCAGCGGGGATTCAAGAGACCCAGTACTTC.

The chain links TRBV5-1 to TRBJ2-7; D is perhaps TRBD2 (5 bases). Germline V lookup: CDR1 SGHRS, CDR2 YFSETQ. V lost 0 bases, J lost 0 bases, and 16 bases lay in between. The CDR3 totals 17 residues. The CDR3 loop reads CASSLATLASSSYEQYF. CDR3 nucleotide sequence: TGCGCCAGCAGCTTGGCTACGCTAGCTTCGAGCTCCTACGAGCAGTACTTC.

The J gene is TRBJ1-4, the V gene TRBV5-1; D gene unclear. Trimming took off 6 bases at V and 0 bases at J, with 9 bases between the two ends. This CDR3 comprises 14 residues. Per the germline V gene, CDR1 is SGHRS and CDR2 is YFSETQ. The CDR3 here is CASTDKPTNEKLFF. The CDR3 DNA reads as TGCGCCAGCACAGACAAACCAACTAATGAAAAACTGTTTTTT.

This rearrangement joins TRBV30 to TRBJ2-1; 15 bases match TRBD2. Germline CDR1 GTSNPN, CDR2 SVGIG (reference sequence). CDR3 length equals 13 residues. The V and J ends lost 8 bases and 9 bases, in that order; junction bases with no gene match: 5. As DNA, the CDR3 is TGTGCCCGGGGGACTAGCGGGAGGAGTGAGCAGTTCTTC. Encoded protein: CARGTSGRSEQFF.

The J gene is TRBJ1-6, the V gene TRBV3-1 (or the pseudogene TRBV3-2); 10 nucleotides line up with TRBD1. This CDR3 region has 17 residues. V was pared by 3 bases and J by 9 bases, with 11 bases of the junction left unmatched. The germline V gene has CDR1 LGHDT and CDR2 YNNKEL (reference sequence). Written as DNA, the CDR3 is TGTGCCAGCAGCCACCCCGGACAGGGGGTAACGGGTTCACCCCTCCACTTT. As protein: CASSHPGQGVTGSPLHF.

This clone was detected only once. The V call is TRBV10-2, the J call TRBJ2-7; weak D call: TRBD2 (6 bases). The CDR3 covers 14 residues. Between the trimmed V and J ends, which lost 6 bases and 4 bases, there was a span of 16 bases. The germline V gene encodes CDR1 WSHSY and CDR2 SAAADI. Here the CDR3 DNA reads TGCGCCAGCAGGGGGGGACTTTCTTATTACGAGCAGTACTTC. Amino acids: CASRGGLSYYEQYF.

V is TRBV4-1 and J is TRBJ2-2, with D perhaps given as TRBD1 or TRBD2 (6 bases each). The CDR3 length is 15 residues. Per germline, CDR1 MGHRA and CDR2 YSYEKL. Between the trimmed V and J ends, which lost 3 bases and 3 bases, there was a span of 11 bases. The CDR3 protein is CASSQGGSDTGELFF. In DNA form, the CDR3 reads TGCGCCAGCAGCCAGGGGGGCTCGGACACCGGGGAGCTGTTTTTT.

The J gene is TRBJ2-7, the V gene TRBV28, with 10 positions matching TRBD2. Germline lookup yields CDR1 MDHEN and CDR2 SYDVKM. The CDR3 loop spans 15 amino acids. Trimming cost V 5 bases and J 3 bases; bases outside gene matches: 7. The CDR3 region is CASSRLAGELYEQYF. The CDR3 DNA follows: TGTGCCAGCAGTCGGCTAGCGGGAGAACTCTACGAGCAGTACTTC.

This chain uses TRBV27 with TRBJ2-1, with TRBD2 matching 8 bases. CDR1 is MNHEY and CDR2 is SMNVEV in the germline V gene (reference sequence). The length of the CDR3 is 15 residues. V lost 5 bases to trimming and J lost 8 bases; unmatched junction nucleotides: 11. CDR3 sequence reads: CASSPVAGPVDEQFF. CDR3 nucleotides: TGTGCCAGCAGTCCCGTAGCGGGGCCGGTAGATGAGCAGTTCTTC.

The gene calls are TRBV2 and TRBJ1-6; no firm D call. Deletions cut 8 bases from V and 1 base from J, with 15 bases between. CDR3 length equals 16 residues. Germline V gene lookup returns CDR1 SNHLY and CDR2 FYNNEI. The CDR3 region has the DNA TGTGCCAGCTCTCCGGCTCGGGAGTCCTATAATTCACCCCTCCACTTT. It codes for CASSPARESYNSPLHF.

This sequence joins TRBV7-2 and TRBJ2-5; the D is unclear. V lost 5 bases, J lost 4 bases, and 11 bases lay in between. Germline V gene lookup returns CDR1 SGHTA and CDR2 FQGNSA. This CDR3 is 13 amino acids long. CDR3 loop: CASSKNMLETQYF. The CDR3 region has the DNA TGTGCCAGCAGCAAGAATATGTTAGAGACCCAGTACTTC.

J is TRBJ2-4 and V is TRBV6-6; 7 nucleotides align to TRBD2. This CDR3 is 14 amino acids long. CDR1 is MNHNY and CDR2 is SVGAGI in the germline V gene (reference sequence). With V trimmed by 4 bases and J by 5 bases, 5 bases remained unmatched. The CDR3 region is CASSSSGVQNIQYF. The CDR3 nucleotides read TGTGCCAGCAGTTCAAGCGGGGTTCAAAACATTCAGTACTTC.

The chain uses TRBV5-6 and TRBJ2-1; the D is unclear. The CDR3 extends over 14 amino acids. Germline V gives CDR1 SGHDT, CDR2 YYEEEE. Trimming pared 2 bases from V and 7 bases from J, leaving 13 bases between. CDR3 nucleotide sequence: TGTGCCAGCAGCTTAGTACCTCCCTTTAATGAGCAGTTCTTC. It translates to CASSLVPPFNEQFF.